These T cell receptor beta chains were read from a single sample in a study of T-cell memory formation after mild COVID-19. Each CDR3 protein is one row after TCRdb ran MiXCR on the 5' RACE reads. Found here are a few hundred thousand distinct CDR3 sequences, 9.4% of them singletons; the top ten hold roughly a fifth. The sample taken for sequencing was PBMCs or a T cell subset sorted from them (not recorded which). The receptors derive from a man younger than 30 who had mild COVID-19 (a few samples of this study predate the infection). Cell type and time point are not known. Both conserved end residues are part of each CDR3. Fields, in order: V gene, D gene, J gene, clone size, CDR3 DNA, CDR3 protein. The D gene is left open where the match is weak. Not every row has a clone size; where given, it reads once, few, many or a size class.

TRBV5-1	NA	TRBJ1-2	NA	TGCGCCAGCAGCTTGGAGATTTTGGGAGTCTATGGCTACACCTTC	CASSLEILGVYGYTF
TRBV10-3	NA	TRBJ2-1	few	TGTGCCATCAGTGAGCTGTTGATTGGCAATGAGCAGTTCTTC	CAISELLIGNEQFF
TRBV5-1	NA	TRBJ2-5	many	TGCGCCAGCAGCTTCAGGGGGGAAATCCAAGAGACCCAGTACTTC	CASSFRGEIQETQYF
TRBV7-2	NA	TRBJ1-5	NA	TGTGCCAGCAGCGAGGGGGGGGGTATCCCTTCGCCCCAGCATTTT	CASSEGGGIPSPQHF
TRBV7-2	NA	TRBJ2-3	NA	TGTGCCAGCAGCCTCCCTCAAACAGATACGCAGTATTTT	CASSLPQTDTQYF
TRBV10-3	NA	TRBJ2-6	NA	TGTGCCATCAGTGAGTCGCCAATGCTTAGCTCTGGGGCCAACGTCCTGACTTTC	CAISESPMLSSGANVLTF
TRBV27	TRBD1	TRBJ2-3	many	TGTGCCAGCAGTAAAGCGGGACAGGGACGTCAATATACGCAGTATTTT	CASSKAGQGRQYTQYF
TRBV24-1	NA	TRBJ2-3	few	TGTGCCACCAGTGTAAGGGGAGATACGCAGTATTTT	CATSVRGDTQYF
TRBV6-2/TRBV6-3	TRBD1	TRBJ1-5	NA	TGTGCCAGCAGTTACAGGCCCCTGGACAGGGTTGGCGATCAGCCCCAGCATTTT	CASSYRPLDRVGDQPQHF
TRBV11-2	NA	TRBJ2-2	few	TGTGCCAGCAGCTTACTTGGCGGGAACACCGGGGAGCTGTTTTTT	CASSLLGGNTGELFF
TRBV7-8	TRBD2	TRBJ2-3	NA	TGTGCCAGCAGCTCTCTTTGGACGGGGGGTAGCACAGATACGCAGTATTTT	CASSSLWTGGSTDTQYF
TRBV4-1	NA	TRBJ2-7	NA	TGCGCCAGCAGCCAAGAAGCCTCAGGGGATCTTGGCTACGAGCAGTACTTC	CASSQEASGDLGYEQYF
TRBV7-8	NA	TRBJ2-3	many	TGTGCCAGCAGCTTGGGGGACGGAACTAGCACAGATACGCAGTATTTT	CASSLGDGTSTDTQYF
TRBV24-1	NA	TRBJ2-3	few	TGTGCCACCAGTGAACCGTACCTCACAGATACGCAGTATTTT	CATSEPYLTDTQYF
TRBV20-1	NA	TRBJ1-6	NA	TGCAGTGCTATGCAGGGCCCGGGGGATTCACCCCTCCACTTT	CSAMQGPGDSPLHF
TRBV12-3/TRBV12-4	NA	TRBJ1-5	NA	TGTGCCAGCAGCAGACGGAATAGCAATCAGCCCCAGCATTTT	CASSRRNSNQPQHF
TRBV7-9	NA	TRBJ2-6	many	TGTGCCAGCAGCCTCGGACAGAGAGGCTCTGGGGCCAACGTCCTGACTTTC	CASSLGQRGSGANVLTF
TRBV6-5	TRBD2	TRBJ2-3	NA	TGTGCCAGCAGTAGACTAGCGGGGGTAGCAGATACGCAGTATTTT	CASSRLAGVADTQYF
TRBV3-1	TRBD1	TRBJ1-6	NA	TGTGCCAGCAGCCCCACCCCCGGGACAGGGAATTCACCCCTCCACTTT	CASSPTPGTGNSPLHF
TRBV7-8	NA	TRBJ1-6	few	TGTGCCAGCAGCTTACAGGCCCCCGGGAATTCACCCCTCCACTTT	CASSLQAPGNSPLHF
TRBV4-1	TRBD1	TRBJ2-7	few	TGCGCCAGCAGCCTGGGACAGGGGTCGGTCTACGAGCAGTACTTC	CASSLGQGSVYEQYF
TRBV7-2	NA	TRBJ1-1	few	TGTGCCAGCAGCTTAGCTGATCACAACACTGAAGCTTTCTTT	CASSLADHNTEAFF
TRBV4-3	TRBD1	TRBJ2-5	NA	TGCGCCAGCAGCCAAGTCGGAGACAGGGGCAGGGGGGAGACCCAGTACTTC	CASSQVGDRGRGETQYF
TRBV4-1	TRBD2	TRBJ2-3	NA	TGCGCCAGCAATAGCGGGGGGGGCCCAGATACGCAGTATTTT	CASNSGGGPDTQYF
TRBV12-3/TRBV12-4	NA	TRBJ2-3	few	TGTGCCAGCAGTAAACGACGGGCGCCTAGCACAGATACGCAGTATTTT	CASSKRRAPSTDTQYF
TRBV12-3/TRBV12-4	TRBD1	TRBJ2-3	few	TGTGCCAGCACGGGGGACAGGACAGCCGATACGCAGTATTTT	CASTGDRTADTQYF
TRBV20-1	TRBD2	TRBJ2-5	many	TGCAGTGCAGAAGCGGGGGGAATAGGGACCCAGTACTTC	CSAEAGGIGTQYF
TRBV4-3	NA	TRBJ2-3	many	TGCGCCAGCAGCCTCGCAGGTGGGGATACGCAGTATTTT	CASSLAGGDTQYF
TRBV9	TRBD1	TRBJ2-3	few	TGTGCCAGCAGCAAAGGGACAGGGGGAACAGATACGCAGTATTTT	CASSKGTGGTDTQYF
TRBV6-4	TRBD1	TRBJ1-2	NA	TGTGCCAGCAAGAAGACAGGGACAGATGGCTACACCTTC	CASKKTGTDGYTF
TRBV12-3/TRBV12-4	NA	TRBJ2-7	few	TGTGCCAGCAGGGGGGCAGGGAGGTACGAGCAGTACTTC	CASRGAGRYEQYF